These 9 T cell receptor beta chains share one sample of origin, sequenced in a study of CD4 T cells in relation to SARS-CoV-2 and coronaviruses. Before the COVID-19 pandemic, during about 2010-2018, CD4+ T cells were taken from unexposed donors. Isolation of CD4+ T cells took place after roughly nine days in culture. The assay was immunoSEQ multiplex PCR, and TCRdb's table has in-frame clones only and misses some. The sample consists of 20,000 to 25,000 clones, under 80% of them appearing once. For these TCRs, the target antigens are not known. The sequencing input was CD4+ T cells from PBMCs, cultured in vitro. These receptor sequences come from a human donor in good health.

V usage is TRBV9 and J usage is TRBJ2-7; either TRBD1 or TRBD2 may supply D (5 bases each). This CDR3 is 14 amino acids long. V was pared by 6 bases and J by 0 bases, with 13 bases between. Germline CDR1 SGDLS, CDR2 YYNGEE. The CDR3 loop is CASTVSGSSYEQYF. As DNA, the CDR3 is TGTGCCAGCACCGTGTCAGGGAGCTCCTACGAGCAGTACTTC.

CDR3 residues: CASQGGTEAFF. In DNA form, the CDR3 reads TGTGCCAGCCAAGGGGGCACTGAAGCTTTCTTT. V gene TRBV6-5 combines with J gene TRBJ1-1, with D tentatively TRBD1 (6 bases). Germline-derived CDR1 and CDR2 are MNHEY and SVGAGI. Trimming left V 8 bases short and J 4 bases short, with 8 bases between. The CDR3 is 11 amino acids.

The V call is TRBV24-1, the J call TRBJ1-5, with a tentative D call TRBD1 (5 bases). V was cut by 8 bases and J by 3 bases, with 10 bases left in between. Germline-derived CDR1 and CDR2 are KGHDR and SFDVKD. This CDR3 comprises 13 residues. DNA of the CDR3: TGTGCCACCAATCAGGGCAACAATCAGCCCCAGCATTTT. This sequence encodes CATNQGNNQPQHF.

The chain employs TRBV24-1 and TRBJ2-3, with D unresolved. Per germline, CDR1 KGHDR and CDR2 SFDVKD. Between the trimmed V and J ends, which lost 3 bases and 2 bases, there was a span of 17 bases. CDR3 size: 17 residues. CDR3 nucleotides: TGTGCCACCAGTGATGAAGCTTCCAGCCGATACACAGATACGCAGTATTTT. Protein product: CATSDEASSRYTDTQYF.

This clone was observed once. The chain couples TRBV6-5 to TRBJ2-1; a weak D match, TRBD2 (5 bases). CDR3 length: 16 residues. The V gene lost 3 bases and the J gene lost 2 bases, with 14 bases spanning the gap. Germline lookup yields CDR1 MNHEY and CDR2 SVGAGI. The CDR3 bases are TGTGCCAGCAGTTATTCTATTTCGGGGACCTACAATGAGCAGTTCTTC. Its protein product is CASSYSISGTYNEQFF.

The CDR3 here is CSIAGGEETQYF. CDR3 DNA sequence: TGCAGCATTGCTGGCGGAGAAGAGACCCAGTACTTC. The chain is built from TRBV29-1 and TRBJ2-5; D is ambiguous. Per the germline V gene, CDR1 is SQVTM and CDR2 is ANQGSEA. The V gene lost 8 bases and the J gene lost 3 bases, with 13 bases spanning the gap. The CDR3 runs to 12 residues.

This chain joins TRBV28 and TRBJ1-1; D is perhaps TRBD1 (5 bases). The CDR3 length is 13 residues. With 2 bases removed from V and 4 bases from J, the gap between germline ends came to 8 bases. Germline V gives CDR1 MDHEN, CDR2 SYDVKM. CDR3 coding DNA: TGTGCCAGCAGTTTACCCAGGGCCACTGAAGCTTTCTTT. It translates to CASSLPRATEAFF.

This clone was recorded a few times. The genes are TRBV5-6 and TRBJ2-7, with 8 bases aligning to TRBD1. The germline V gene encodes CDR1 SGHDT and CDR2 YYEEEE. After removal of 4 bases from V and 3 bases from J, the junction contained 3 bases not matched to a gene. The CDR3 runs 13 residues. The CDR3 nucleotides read TGTGCCAGCAGCGTGGACAGGGACTACGAGCAGTACTTC. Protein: CASSVDRDYEQYF. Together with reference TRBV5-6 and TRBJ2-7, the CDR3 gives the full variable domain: DAGVTQSPTHLIKTRGQQVTLRCSPKSGHDTVSWYQQALGQGPQFIFQYYEEEERQRGNFPDRFSGHQFPNYSSELNVNALLLGDSALYLCASSVDRDYEQYFGPGTRLTVT.

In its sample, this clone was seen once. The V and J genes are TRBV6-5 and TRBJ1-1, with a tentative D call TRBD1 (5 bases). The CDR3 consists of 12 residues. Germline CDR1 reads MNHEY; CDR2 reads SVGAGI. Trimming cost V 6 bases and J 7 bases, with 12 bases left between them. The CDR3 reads CASRFRDREAFF. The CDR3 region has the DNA TGTGCCAGCAGATTCCGGGACCGTGAAGCTTTCTTT.